This T cell receptor beta chain was sequenced during a study of CD8+CD57+ T cells in acquired aplastic anemia. General observations from the study: No significant difference in CD8+ Simpson's diversity was found between patients and controls. Patients and controls shared under 35 CD8+ CDR3 sequences, which appeared highly expressed in patients and within their immunodominant clones.

Details on this clonotype: Its antigen remains unknown.

The CDR3 covers 14 residues. The V gene's germline CDR1 is SGHAT and CDR2 FQNNGV. Trimming took 5 bases from V and 1 from J, leaving 10 bases between them. CD8+CD57+ cell expansion, shown by flow cytometry, had occurred in the patients selected for sequencing. Acquired aplastic anemia of severe grade affected all patients. Genomic DNA served as template for TCR beta VDJ and CDR3 profiling. A single record per CDR3 protein comes from TCRdb applying MiXCR to the reads. Of 150,000 or so distinct CDR3 sequences in the sample, about 48% were seen once. This clonotype was sampled from a human donor with aplastic anemia. This chain links TRBV11-2 with TRBJ2-3; D gene unclear. Sequencing input: sorted CD4+, CD8+, or CD8+CD57+ T cells (not recorded which) from PBMCs. The CDR3 coding sequence is TGTGCCAGCAGCCCTAGGCTAGGCACAGATACGCAGTATTTT. It codes for CASSPRLGTDTQYF. The full variable domain, its missing parts supplied by reference TRBV11-2 and TRBJ2-3, is EAGVAQSPRYKIIEKRQSVAFWCNPISGHATLYWYQQILGQGPKLLIQFQNNGVVDDSQLPKDRFSAERLKGVDSTLKIQPAKLEDSAVYLCASSPRLGTDTQYFGPGTRLTVL.